Sequencing of this T cell receptor (beta chain) was carried out in a study of technical replicates of blood from a handful of donors. Only in-frame clones appear in the TCRdb table, and some are missing; sequencing was by immunoSEQ multiplex PCR. Among roughly 85,000 clones listed, 94% were seen once. This CDR3 has 13 amino acids. V was pared by 4 bases and J by 5 bases, with 12 bases between. CDR1 is SGHNT and CDR2 is YYREEE in the germline V gene (reference sequence). This rearrangement joins TRBV5-4 to TRBJ1-2, with a weak D call TRBD1 (6 bases). The origin of this receptor is a human donor in good health. Sequences were obtained from T cells isolated from PBMCs. CDR3 in amino acids: CASSLAGTYGYTF. DNA of the CDR3: TGTGCCAGCAGCCTGGCCGGGACATATGGCTACACCTTC. Full variable domain (outside the CDR3, taken from reference TRBV5-4 and TRBJ1-2): ETGVTQSPTHLIKTRGQQVTLRCSSQSGHNTVSWYQQALGQGPQFIFQYYREEENGRGNFPPRFSGLQFPNYSSELNVNALELDDSALYLCASSLAGTYGYTFGSGTRLTVV.